The 25 T cell receptor beta chains in this list originate from one sample, sequenced in a study of cytomegalovirus exposure and HLA in healthy donors. The PCR used 60 Vbeta and 13 Jbeta primers. Some clones are missing from TCRdb's copy, which holds only in-frame ones; the method was immunoSEQ multiplex PCR. The table records some 180,000 clones, 75% to 80% of them present only once. The sequenced material came from PBMCs. Receptors were obtained from a female donor in good health and CMV-seronegative.

The J gene is TRBJ2-1, the V gene TRBV7-3; TRBD2 aligns across 9 bases. This CDR3 spans 16 amino acids. CDR1 and CDR2 (germline): SGHTA, FQGTGA. Trimming at V came to 5 bases and at J to 5 bases, leaving 10 bases not matched to a gene. The CDR3 DNA reads TGTGCCAGCAGCCCATCAGGCGGGGGGGCTCACAATGAGCAGTTCTTC. Amino acids: CASSPSGGGAHNEQFF. Filled out from reference TRBV7-3 and TRBJ2-1, the complete variable domain reads GAGVSQTPSNKVTEKGKYVELRCDPISGHTALYWYRQSLGQGPEFLIYFQGTGAADDSGLPNDRFFAVRPEGSVSTLKIQRTERGDSAVYLCASSPSGGGAHNEQFFGPGTRLTVL.

This clone was detected a few times. V and J are TRBV5-4 and TRBJ2-7; tentatively, D is TRBD2 (6 bases). The ends were cut back, 4 bases at V and 7 bases at J, with 18 bases in the middle. The CDR3 runs to 14 residues. From germline, CDR1 is SGHNT and CDR2 YYREEE (reference sequence). The CDR3 loop reads CASSLGGVGEEQYF. Written as DNA, the CDR3 is TGTGCCAGCAGCCTTGGAGGGGTTGGGGAAGAGCAGTACTTC.

This clone turned up a few times. This chain links TRBV19 with TRBJ2-5, with a possible D match to TRBD2 (6 bases). The CDR3 loop spans 16 amino acids. Deletions cut 9 bases from V and 1 base from J, with 21 bases between. The V gene's germline CDR1 is LNHDA and CDR2 SQIVND (reference sequence). CDR3 region: CASRRGEGLIQETQYF. The CDR3, as DNA: TGTGCCAGCAGACGAGGAGAGGGACTTATCCAAGAGACCCAGTACTTC.

The V call is TRBV5-1, the J call TRBJ2-3; 7 bases are shared with TRBD2. The CDR3 has 15 amino acids. The V gene end was trimmed by 2 bases and the J gene end by 0 bases; junction bases not matched to a gene: 3. The germline gives CDR1 SGHRS, CDR2 YFSETQ. CDR3 nucleotides: TGCGCCAGCAGCTTACGGGGGGTTAGCACAGATACGCAGTATTTT. Amino acids: CASSLRGVSTDTQYF.

The rearrangement links TRBV7-9 to TRBJ2-3; TRBD2 matches 9 bases. Per germline, CDR1 SEHNR and CDR2 FQNEAQ (reference sequence). This CDR3 region has 15 residues. V shed 5 bases, J shed 2 bases, and the junction held 5 bases outside the gene matches. CDR3 nucleotides: TGTGCCAGCAGCCCGAGCGGGGGGAACACAGATACGCAGTATTTT. It codes for CASSPSGGNTDTQYF.

This chain connects TRBV5-5 to TRBJ2-7; 10 bases line up with TRBD2. CDR1 SGHKS and CDR2 YYEKEE come from the germline V gene (reference sequence). V trimming: 3 bases; J trimming: 3 bases; junction bases outside the gene matches: 6. This CDR3 comprises 15 residues. The CDR3 DNA reads TGTGCCAGCAGCTCCCAACTAGCGGGAAGCTACGAGCAGTACTTC. Protein product: CASSSQLAGSYEQYF. Full variable domain (outside the CDR3, taken from reference TRBV5-5 and TRBJ2-7): DAGVTQSPTHLIKTRGQQVTLRCSPISGHKSVSWYQQVLGQGPQFIFQYYEKEERGRGNFPDRFSARQFPNYSSELNVNALLLGDSALYLCASSSQLAGSYEQYFGPGTRLTVT.

In this sample, this clone turned up a few times. The CDR3 sequence: CASSYSEGGTQYF. The CDR3 DNA is TGTGCCAGCAGTTACTCGGAGGGAGGTACGCAGTATTTT. The rearrangement links TRBV6-5 to TRBJ2-3; tentative D call: TRBD2 (6 bases). CDR1 MNHEY and CDR2 SVGAGI come from the germline V gene. This CDR3 has 13 residues. The V and J ends lost 0 bases and 8 bases respectively, with 9 bases between them.

V is TRBV27 and J is TRBJ2-7; D is possibly TRBD2 (6 bases). Germline CDR1 reads MNHEY; CDR2 reads SMNVEV (reference sequence). The germline V and J ends were trimmed by 6 bases and 2 bases, with 11 bases remaining between them. The CDR3 extends over 13 amino acids. The CDR3, as DNA: TGTGCCAGCAGCTCAACGGGGGCCTACGAGCAGTACTTC. As protein: CASSSTGAYEQYF.

V gene TRBV27 combines with J gene TRBJ2-1; no clear D gene. The germline V gene encodes CDR1 MNHEY and CDR2 SMNVEV (reference sequence). Trimming took off 5 bases at V and 3 bases at J, with 14 bases between the two ends. This CDR3 is 15 amino acids long. For the CDR3, the DNA is TGTGCCAGCAGTCTCCCCGAGAAGATCTACAATGAGCAGTTCTTC. This codes for CASSLPEKIYNEQFF.

The V and J genes are TRBV6-6 and TRBJ1-5; maybe TRBD1 (5 bases). This CDR3 has 13 residues. The V and J ends lost 6 bases and 6 bases respectively, with 12 bases between them. Germline V gives CDR1 MNHNY, CDR2 SVGAGI (reference sequence). CDR3 nucleotides: TGTGCCAGCAGCACAGGAAGGGGTCAGCCCCAGCATTTT. This encodes CASSTGRGQPQHF.

The V call is TRBV27, the J call TRBJ2-1; TRBD2 is a possible D gene (6 bases). The V gene lost 6 bases and the J gene lost 0 bases, with 15 bases spanning the gap. Germline lookup yields CDR1 MNHEY and CDR2 SMNVEV (reference sequence). This CDR3 is built from 16 residues. In nucleotides, the CDR3 is TGTGCCAGCAGGATATCTCAGGGACTCTCCTACAATGAGCAGTTCTTC. Protein product: CASRISQGLSYNEQFF.

The chain combines TRBV7-2 with TRBJ2-3; 9 positions match TRBD2. The junction had 3 bases not matched to a gene; V was cut back by 1 base and J by 4 bases. The CDR3 spans 15 residues. Germline V gene lookup returns CDR1 SGHTA and CDR2 FQGNSA. For the CDR3, the DNA is TGTGCCAGCAGCTTAGGCGGGGGGGCCCCAGATACGCAGTATTTT. Translated, it gives CASSLGGGAPDTQYF.

The rearrangement uses TRBV4-1 and TRBJ1-3, with a possible D match to TRBD1 (6 bases). The CDR3 has 17 residues. Trimming shortened V by 4 bases and J by 0 bases, and 16 bases separated the two germline ends. Germline CDR1 MGHRA, CDR2 YSYEKL. CDR3 sequence (DNA): TGCGCCAGCAGCCTCGGGGGGCGGACGAACTCTGGAAACACCATATATTTT. This encodes CASSLGGRTNSGNTIYF.

The chain combines TRBV18 with TRBJ1-6; D gene unclear. The CDR3 is made up of 12 amino acids. In germline, CDR1 is KGHSH, CDR2 LQKENI. V gave up 4 bases and J gave up 10 bases, with 8 bases separating them. The chain's CDR3 is CASSLRESPLHF. In DNA form, the CDR3 reads TGTGCCAGCTCACTTAGGGAGTCACCCCTCCACTTT.

This chain uses TRBV6-1 with TRBJ2-1, with D unclear. V lost 1 base to trimming and J lost 9 bases, with 16 bases between them. The CDR3 consists of 15 residues. Per the germline V gene, CDR1 is MNHNS and CDR2 is SASEGT. The CDR3 reads CASSEVLVSSGEQFF. Here the CDR3 DNA reads TGTGCCAGCAGTGAAGTTCTAGTGTCTAGTGGTGAGCAGTTCTTC.

The chain recombines TRBV5-1 with TRBJ1-3, with D perhaps TRBD1 (5 bases). V dropped 0 bases and J dropped 0 bases, with 7 bases sitting between them. CDR1 and CDR2 from the germline V gene are SGHRS and YFSETQ. CDR3 size: 15 residues. The CDR3 protein is CASSLAGGSGNTIYF. Written as DNA, the CDR3 is TGCGCCAGCAGCTTGGCGGGGGGCTCTGGAAACACCATATATTTT.

The rearrangement links TRBV5-1 to TRBJ1-3; 9 bases map to TRBD1. The CDR3 has 16 residues. The V segment lost 4 bases and the J segment 0 bases; nucleotides outside the gene matches: 5. In germline, CDR1 is SGHRS, CDR2 YFSETQ. The CDR3 nucleotides read TGCGCCAGCAGCCCACAGGGGGCGAGCTCTGGAAACACCATATATTTT. As protein: CASSPQGASSGNTIYF.

This clone was found a few times. The chain couples TRBV5-1 to TRBJ2-1; 7 bases fit TRBD1. V shed 4 bases, J shed 0 bases, and the junction held 10 bases outside the gene matches. Germline CDR1 SGHRS, CDR2 YFSETQ. The CDR3 consists of 17 residues. CDR3 protein: CASSLGSHRGSYNEQFF. The CDR3 DNA sequence: TGCGCCAGCAGCCTAGGGTCTCACAGGGGCTCCTACAATGAGCAGTTCTTC.

The V and J genes are TRBV5-4 and TRBJ1-1; D not certain. Germline V gene sequence: CDR1 SGHNT, CDR2 YYREEE (reference sequence). The CDR3 sequence is 12 residues long. V lost 7 bases to trimming and J lost 1 base, with 8 bases between them. The CDR3 DNA reads as TGTGCCAGCCGCGAGGCGAACACTGAAGCTTTCTTT. Translation: CASREANTEAFF. The variable domain in full, completed from reference TRBV5-4 and TRBJ1-1, reads ETGVTQSPTHLIKTRGQQVTLRCSSQSGHNTVSWYQQALGQGPQFIFQYYREEENGRGNFPPRFSGLQFPNYSSELNVNALELDDSALYLCASREANTEAFFGQGTRLTVV.

The V and J genes are TRBV28 and TRBJ2-7, with D maybe TRBD2 (6 bases). CDR3 length equals 15 residues. The V gene's germline CDR1 is MDHEN and CDR2 SYDVKM. Between the trimmed V and J ends, which lost 3 bases and 0 bases, there was a span of 12 bases. The CDR3 DNA reads as TGTGCCAGCAGTTTTAGGGCGGGACCCTCCTACGAGCAGTACTTC. Its translation is CASSFRAGPSYEQYF.

The chain is built from TRBV6-6 and TRBJ1-6; D is uncertain. With 7 bases removed from V and 6 bases from J, the gap between germline ends came to 10 bases. This CDR3 has 13 residues. Germline CDR1 is MNHNY and CDR2 is SVGAGI (reference sequence). In DNA, the CDR3 is TGTGCCAGCAAGGAGGGCGGTAATTCACCCCTCCACTTT. It is translated as CASKEGGNSPLHF.

The chain employs TRBV19 and TRBJ1-3, with D possibly being TRBD1 (6 bases). The V and J ends lost 6 bases and 4 bases respectively, with 13 bases between them. There are 14 residues in the CDR3. Germline V gives CDR1 LNHDA, CDR2 SQIVND (reference sequence). The CDR3 reads CASRQGSWGNTIYF. CDR3 coding DNA: TGTGCCAGTAGACAGGGTTCGTGGGGAAACACCATATATTTT.

The V call is TRBV28, the J call TRBJ2-5; TRBD2 is a possible D gene (5 bases). The CDR3 is made up of 12 amino acids. Looked up from germline, CDR1 is MDHEN and CDR2 is SYDVKM. Trimming took 8 bases from V and 7 from J, leaving 14 bases between them. The CDR3 here is CASRGSTWTQYF. The CDR3 DNA is TGTGCCAGCCGGGGATCGACGTGGACCCAGTACTTC. The entire variable domain, with the rest obtained from reference TRBV28 and TRBJ2-5, is as follows: DVKVTQSSRYLVKRTGEKVFLECVQDMDHENMFWYRQDPGLGLRLIYFSYDVKMKEKGDIPEGYSVSREKKERFSLILESASTNQTSMYLCASRGSTWTQYFGPGTRLLVL.

The V gene is TRBV7-2, the J gene TRBJ2-1; TRBD2 matches 8 bases. CDR3 length: 17 amino acids. CDR1 is SGHTA, CDR2 FQGNSA, per germline. With V trimmed by 5 bases and J by 1 base, 10 bases remained unmatched. The chain's CDR3 is CASSPQALAGSYNEQFF. CDR3 nucleotides: TGTGCCAGCAGCCCCCAGGCGCTAGCGGGTTCCTACAATGAGCAGTTCTTC.

The rearrangement links TRBV27 to TRBJ1-4; the D gene is possibly TRBD1 (5 bases). V dropped 3 bases and J dropped 8 bases, with 10 bases sitting between them. The CDR3 runs 13 residues. In germline, CDR1 is MNHEY, CDR2 SMNVEV (reference sequence). DNA of the CDR3: TGTGCCAGCAGTTTGAAAGGGGTCGAAAAACTGTTTTTT. This sequence encodes CASSLKGVEKLFF.